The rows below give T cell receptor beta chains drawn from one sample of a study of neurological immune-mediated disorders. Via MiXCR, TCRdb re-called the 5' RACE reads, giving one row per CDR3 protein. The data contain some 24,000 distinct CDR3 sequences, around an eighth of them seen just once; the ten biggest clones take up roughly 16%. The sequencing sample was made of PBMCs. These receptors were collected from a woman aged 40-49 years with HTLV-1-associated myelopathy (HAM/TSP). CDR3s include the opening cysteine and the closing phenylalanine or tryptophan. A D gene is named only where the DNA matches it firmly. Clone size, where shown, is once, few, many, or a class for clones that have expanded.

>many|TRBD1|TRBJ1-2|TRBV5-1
TGCGCCAGCAGCTTAGACGGACAGGGTTATGGCTACACCTTC
CASSLDGQGYGYTF
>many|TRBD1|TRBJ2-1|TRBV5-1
TGCGCCAGCAGCTTGGGGGGACAGGACAATGAGCAGTTCTTC
CASSLGGQDNEQFF
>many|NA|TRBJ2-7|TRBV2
TGTGCCAGCAGTCATCTCCCGGGACTCTCCGCCTCCGGGCAGTACTTC
CASSHLPGLSASGQYF
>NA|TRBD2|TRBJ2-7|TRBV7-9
TGTGCCAGCGTAGAGCAGCGGGGCTACGAGCAGTACTTC
CASVEQRGYEQYF
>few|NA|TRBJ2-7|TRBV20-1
TGCAGTGCTAGAGTGGGGGGCGGGGGATATTACGAGCAGTACTTC
CSARVGGGGYYEQYF
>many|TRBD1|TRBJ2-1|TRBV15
TGTGCCACCGGGACAGGAGAGTCCCTCAATGAGCAGTTCTTC
CATGTGESLNEQFF
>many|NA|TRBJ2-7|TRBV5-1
TGCGCCAGCAGCTTCCCCAGGGCGGATGAGCAGTACTTC
CASSFPRADEQYF
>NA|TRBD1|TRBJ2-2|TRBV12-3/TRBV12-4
TGTGCCAGCAGTTTCGGGGGGACAGGGTTGTCCGGGGAGCTGTTTTTT
CASSFGGTGLSGELFF
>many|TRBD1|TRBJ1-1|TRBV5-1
TGCGCCAGCAGCTTGGACAGGGGGAGGCCTGAAGCTTTCTTT
CASSLDRGRPEAFF
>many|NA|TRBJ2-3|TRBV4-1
TGCGCCAGCAGCCAAACCGGGGTAGCAGATACGCAGTATTTT
CASSQTGVADTQYF
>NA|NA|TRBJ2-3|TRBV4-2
TGTGCCATCAGCCTAGATATAACAGATACGCAGTATTTT
CAISLDITDTQYF